This TCR beta chain was recovered during a study of blood T cells in healthy people across ages. Together with a sample-barcoded 5' primer, a J-beta primer mix was included in a second PCR lasting about 7 to 11 cycles. The authors tagged each cDNA molecule using a template-switch adaptor with 12 random nucleotides. TCRdb analysed the 5' RACE reads with MiXCR anew, one entry per CDR3 protein. The sample includes 2 million or so distinct CDR3 sequences, around half of them seen just once. Study-level points and caveats: Comparison with aged donors showed that long-lived donors had more naive CD4+ cells and higher diversity.

This clonotype came up a few times. What it binds is not known. Peripheral blood samples of 9 to 10 milliliters were drawn from each donor. The sample consisted of blood. The TCR comes from a woman in her thirties or forties in good health.

For the CDR3, the DNA is TGTGCCACCAGCAGCCTGAGGAACAAGGGGTGGGCTAGCACAGATACGCAGTATTTT. Protein sequence: CATSSLRNKGWASTDTQYF. The gene calls are TRBV15 and TRBJ2-3; weak D call: TRBD1 (5 bases). CDR1 is LNHNV, CDR2 YYDKDF, per germline (reference sequence). Trimming left V 3 bases short and J 0 bases short, with 22 bases between. The CDR3 is made up of 19 amino acids.